This TCR beta chain was sequenced for a study of cytotoxic CD8 clonotypes in ibrutinib-treated CLL (dated by TCRdb to the early 2020s). With respect to the entire study: The cohort had 11 relapsed/refractory and more than 14 treatment-naive patients; approximately 18 were IGHV unmutated. Samples at response were collected after a median of about 12 months of treatment, with a range of roughly 6 to 40 months. Cryopreserved peripheral blood mononuclear cells were obtained prior to treatment, at the time of response, and at either disease progression or sustained remission. Partial responses were observed in roughly 25 patients and complete responses in 2; after a median follow-up of 68 months, remission was maintained in roughly 14 patients and progression was observed in approximately 12. On average, each sample yielded 270,000 or so productive templates and under 95,000 productive rearrangements. Longitudinal samples were available for about 30% of the roughly 90 trial participants.

The germline V gene yields MNHEY for CDR1 and SVGAGI for CDR2. From the cysteine up to the phenylalanine, the CDR3 has a length of 15 residues. Only the CDR3 DNA is retained, 45 bases long and in frame from the first base. Trimming leaves V shorter by 6 bases and J shorter by 7 bases, with the junction holding 9 bases beyond the gene matches. For TCR beta library preparation, approximately 2 micrograms of genomic DNA were isolated from cryopreserved PBMCs. Longitudinal blood samples from CLL patients on ibrutinib monotherapy were analyzed using high-throughput TCR beta sequencing. The patients took part in an open-label, single-center phase 2 trial of ibrutinib monotherapy. A MiSeq instrument was used for deep resolution sequencing, which targeted depths ranging from 1 in 1 million up to 1 in 200,000 T cells, with coverage averaging 10x for each clonotype. The immunoSEQ hsTCRB Kit was used to generate TCR beta libraries. The study's processing was this. The data were analyzed with ImmunoSEQ Analyzer and ImmunoSEQ Data Assistant, and V, D and J gene assignments followed IMGT definitions. Clonality, which ranges from 0 to 1, was calculated as one minus the normalized Shannon entropy of productive rearrangement frequencies. Public clonotype analysis was restricted to overrepresented clonotypes comprising at least 0.05% of each patient's repertoire. Repertoires from thirteen age-matched healthy donors in immuneACCESS were used as clonality controls. TCRdb mirrors the immuneACCESS table, restricted to in-frame sequences. Some clones are absent from its copies; in checked studies, under half trace to an unresolved V gene, and the reason for the others is unknown. V and J calls and clone size are those listed in that table; D and trimming were worked out from the DNA. This sample has about 16,000 clones in its table, and roughly two thirds of those were observed once. Of the sample, 15% to 20% falls within the top ten clones.

What the research found in general, with its limitations: Sustained-remission and progressing patients did not have matched sampling times, and lymph node repertoires were not examined. Public clonotypes were rare and either contracted or stayed stable during treatment, and the rise in clonality at ibrutinib response reflected the expansion of private clonotypes. Clonality increased at ibrutinib response, stayed stable in sustained remission, and fell back toward baseline at progression. At baseline, clonality was higher than in age-matched healthy donors and showed a strong correlation with circulating CD8+ T-cell counts.

Remarks on this clone: Its antigen remains undetermined. No much larger clone exists at a distance of one base, and base qualities are not known.

The sequencing used PBMCs, collected before ibrutinib treatment. The sequence is built from TRBV6-5 and TRBJ1-6; 7 of the junction bases match TRBD1. This clonotype was obtained from a human donor with chronic lymphocytic leukemia. The bases read TGTGCCAGCAGGGCGTTGGGACAGCAAAATTCACCCCTCCACTTT. The translation is CASRALGQQNSPLHF.